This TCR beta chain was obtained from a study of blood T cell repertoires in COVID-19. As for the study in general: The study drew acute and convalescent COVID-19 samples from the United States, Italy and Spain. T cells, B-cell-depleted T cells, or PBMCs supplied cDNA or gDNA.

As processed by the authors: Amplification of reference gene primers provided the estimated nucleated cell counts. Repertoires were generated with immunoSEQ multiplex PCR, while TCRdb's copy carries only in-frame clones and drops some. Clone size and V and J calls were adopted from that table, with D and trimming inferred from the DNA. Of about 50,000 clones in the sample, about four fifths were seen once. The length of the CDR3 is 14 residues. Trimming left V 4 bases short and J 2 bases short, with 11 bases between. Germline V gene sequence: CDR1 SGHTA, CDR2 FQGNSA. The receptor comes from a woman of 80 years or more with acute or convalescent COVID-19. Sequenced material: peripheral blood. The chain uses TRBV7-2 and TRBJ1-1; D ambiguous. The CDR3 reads CASSSQPGNTEAFF. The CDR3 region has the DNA TGTGCCAGCAGCTCCCAGCCAGGAAACACTGAAGCTTTCTTT. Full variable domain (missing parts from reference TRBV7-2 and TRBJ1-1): GAGVSQSPSNKVTEKGKDVELRCDPISGHTALYWYRQSLGQGLEFLIYFQGNSAPDKSGLPSDRFSAERTGGSVSTLTIQRTQQEDSAVYLCASSSQPGNTEAFFGQGTRLTVV.